The 9 T cell receptor beta chains listed next were all sequenced from one sample in a study of breast tumors, draining lymph nodes, adjacent tissues. The lymph nodes were axillary draining lymph nodes from breast cancer patients. One entry per CDR3 protein, called by TCRdb with MiXCR from the multiplex PCR reads. The sample lists about 89,000 distinct CDR3 sequences; over 25% were seen once. Sequenced sample: axillary lymph node tissue. The receptors were gathered from a female donor with breast cancer. Some clones in this sample may be carry-over from other donors' samples.

This clonotype was counted ten times or more. The V call is TRBV28, the J call TRBJ1-4; D is undetermined. CDR1 and CDR2 (germline): MDHEN, SYDVKM. Between the trimmed V and J ends, which lost 7 bases and 4 bases, there was a span of 16 bases. The CDR3 runs 15 residues. The CDR3 nucleotides are TGTGCCAGCAAGCCTACAGCCTTGGGTAATGAAAAACTGTTTTTT. Its translation is CASKPTALGNEKLFF.

This clonotype was recorded only once. Relative to the germline gene, one junction end is altered; a read error may explain this. The V call is TRBV2, the J call TRBJ2-7, with D possibly being TRBD2 (6 bases). Germline CDR1 SNHLY, CDR2 FYNNEI. The CDR3 totals 15 residues. This chain's CDR3 is CASGTSRRPTYEQCF. Written as DNA, the CDR3 is TGTGCCAGCGGTACTAGCAGGAGGCCGACCTACGAGCAGTGCTTC.

About this clonotype itself: A much larger clonotype is one base distant, so this may be a read error. The chain has TRBV6-2 or TRBV6-3 and TRBJ1-2, with a possible D match to TRBD1 (5 bases). CDR3 length equals 11 residues. V was shortened by 11 bases and J by 2 bases, with 9 bases between the two germline ends. The germline CDR1 and CDR2 sequences are MNHEY and SVGEGT. The CDR3 spells CAGWGNYGYTF. CDR3 in DNA: TGTGCCGGTTGGGGGAACTATGGCTACACCTTC.

This clonotype appeared many times. V and J are TRBV5-1 and TRBJ2-5, with D possibly TRBD2 on 5 matching bases. The CDR3 extends over 15 amino acids. Germline V gene lookup returns CDR1 SGHRS and CDR2 YFSETQ. Trimming pared 2 bases from V and 1 base from J, leaving 12 bases between. The CDR3 loop is CASSLVTGSQETQYF. CDR3 DNA sequence: TGCGCCAGCAGCTTAGTGACGGGATCCCAAGAGACCCAGTACTTC.

In this sample, this clonotype turned up many times. CDR3 in DNA: TGTGCCAGCACCTCTTTGGGCCGGCACGAGCAGTACTTC. Its protein is CASTSLGRHEQYF. This chain connects TRBV7-2 to TRBJ2-7; D is unclear. Germline CDR1 is SGHTA and CDR2 is FQGNSA. This CDR3 is 13 amino acids long. Trimming left V 7 bases short and J 5 bases short, with 15 bases between.

The chain has TRBV7-6 and TRBJ1-4; D is undetermined. The V gene lost 9 bases and the J gene lost 4 bases, with 12 bases spanning the gap. Germline loops: CDR1 SGHVS, CDR2 FNYEAQ. The CDR3 has 13 amino acids. DNA for the CDR3: TGTGCCAGGACCCACGTCAATAATGAAAAACTGTTTTTT. As protein: CARTHVNNEKLFF.

This clonotype showed up many times. This rearrangement joins TRBV3-1 to TRBJ2-2, with D perhaps given as TRBD1 or TRBD2 (5 bases each). Germline V CDR1 and CDR2: LGHDT, YNNKEL (reference sequence). V was pared by 5 bases and J by 0 bases, with 16 bases between. The CDR3 loop spans 17 amino acids. The DNA for the CDR3 is TGTGCCAGCAGCAACGCCGGGACCTCAGCGAACACCGGGGAGCTGTTTTTT. This gives the protein CASSNAGTSANTGELFF.

This clonotype showed up many times. The chain is built from TRBV20-1 and TRBJ2-5; D gene uncertain. CDR3 length: 11 amino acids. The V gene lost 4 bases and the J gene lost 5 bases, with 8 bases spanning the gap. The germline CDR1 and CDR2 sequences are DFQATT and SNEGSKA (reference sequence). The CDR3 DNA reads as TGCAGTGCTACCTTTCGGGAGACCCAGTACTTC. It is translated as CSATFRETQYF.

This clonotype was seen repeatedly, ten times or more. V and J are TRBV19 and TRBJ1-5; TRBD1 might be the D (6 bases). V lost 4 bases to trimming and J lost 0 bases, with 13 bases between them. The germline V gene encodes CDR1 LNHDA and CDR2 SQIVND (reference sequence). The CDR3 totals 16 residues. The CDR3 spells CASSTGQPFSNQPQHF. The CDR3 DNA reads TGTGCCAGTAGTACCGGACAGCCGTTTAGCAATCAGCCCCAGCATTTT.